This T cell receptor beta chain was retrieved from a study of T cell responses to AZD1222 COVID-19 vaccine. The CDR3 consists of 13 residues. V was shortened by 6 bases and J by 6 bases, with 14 bases between the two germline ends. Per germline, CDR1 SNHLY and CDR2 FYNNEI. Produced via immunoSEQ multiplex PCR; TCRdb's table is partial and in-frame only. The table records roughly 140,000 clones, about nine tenths of them present only once. Source: peripheral blood, taken on day 0 of AZD1222 vaccination. The TCR comes from an adult in good health. The chain employs TRBV2 and TRBJ1-2; tentative D call: TRBD1 (5 bases). The DNA of the CDR3 is TGTGCCAGCAGGGCCGGGGCGGGGAATGGCTACACCTTC. This encodes CASRAGAGNGYTF.